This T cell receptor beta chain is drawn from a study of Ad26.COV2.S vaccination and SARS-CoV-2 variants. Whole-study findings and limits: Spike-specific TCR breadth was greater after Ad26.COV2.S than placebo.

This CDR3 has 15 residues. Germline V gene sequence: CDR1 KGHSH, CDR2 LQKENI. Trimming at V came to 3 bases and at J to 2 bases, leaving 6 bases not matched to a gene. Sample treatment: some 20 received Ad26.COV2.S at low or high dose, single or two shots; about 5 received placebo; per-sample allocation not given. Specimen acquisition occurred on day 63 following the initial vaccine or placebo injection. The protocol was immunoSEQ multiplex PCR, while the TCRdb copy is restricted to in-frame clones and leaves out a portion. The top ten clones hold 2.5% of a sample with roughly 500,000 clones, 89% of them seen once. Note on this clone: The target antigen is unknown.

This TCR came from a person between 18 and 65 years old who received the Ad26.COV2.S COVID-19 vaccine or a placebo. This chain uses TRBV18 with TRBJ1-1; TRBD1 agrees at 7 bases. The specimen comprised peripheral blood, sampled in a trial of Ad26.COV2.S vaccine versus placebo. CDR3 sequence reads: CASSPNQGENTEAFF. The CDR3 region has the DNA TGTGCCAGCTCACCGAATCAGGGGGAAAACACTGAAGCTTTCTTT.